Sequencing of this T cell receptor beta chain was carried out in a study of PD-1 blockade in classical Hodgkin lymphoma. Concerning this clone: Its antigen is not identified.

The CDR3 consists of 16 residues. The V segment lost 4 bases and the J segment 1 base; nucleotides outside the gene matches: 8. In germline, CDR1 is SGHRS, CDR2 YFSETQ. Regarding the study as a whole: Baseline diversity was lower in partial responders and progressors than complete responders. Newly diagnosed patients reportedly had lower baseline TCR diversity than healthy donors.

The time point here: cycle 4 day 1 (C4D1), after five to seven weeks of nivolumab. Relapses following autologous stem cell transplantation were seen in all patients, with brentuximab vedotin exposure varying. Clones were read by immunoSEQ multiplex PCR, and TCRdb kept only the in-frame ones, dropping some. The data contain roughly 52,000 clones, around nine tenths of them seen just once; the ten biggest clones take up approximately 7%. The rearrangement joins TRBV5-1 to TRBJ2-5; TRBD2 agrees at 9 bases. Sample: peripheral blood mononuclear cells (PBMCs), taken before the fourth cycle of nivolumab. The TCR comes from a human donor with classical Hodgkin lymphoma. This CDR3 reads CASSPRSGGLQETQYF. The CDR3 DNA follows: TGCGCCAGCAGCCCGCGCAGCGGGGGGCTCCAAGAGACCCAGTACTTC.